These 9 T cell receptor beta chains originate from one sample sequenced in a study of blood T cell repertoires in COVID-19. Repertoires were generated with immunoSEQ multiplex PCR, while TCRdb's copy carries only in-frame clones and drops some. The table lists around 200,000 clones, approximately 80% of them singletons. The sequenced sample was peripheral blood. All receptors come from a human donor in a cohort sampled during active COVID-19.

The chain is built from TRBV5-1 and TRBJ1-5; D is perhaps TRBD1 (5 bases). Trimming removed 1 base at V and 0 bases at J, with 8 bases between. Germline values: CDR1 SGHRS, CDR2 YFSETQ. This CDR3 spans 15 amino acids. The CDR3: CASSLTGHSNQPQHF. The CDR3 coding sequence is TGCGCCAGCAGCTTGACCGGACATAGCAATCAGCCCCAGCATTTT.

The chain combines TRBV19 with TRBJ1-2; D is ambiguous. This CDR3 has 13 residues. Trimming cost V 8 bases and J 2 bases, with 12 bases left between them. CDR1 LNHDA and CDR2 SQIVND come from the germline V gene (reference sequence). DNA of the CDR3: TGTGCCAGTGAACACGAGCGGAACTATGGCTACACCTTC. It specifies CASEHERNYGYTF.

The rearrangement links TRBV9 to TRBJ2-1, with 7 bases identical to TRBD1. CDR3 length: 18 amino acids. Unmatched junction bases numbered 16, after V lost 0 bases and J lost 7 bases. Looked up from germline, CDR1 is SGDLS and CDR2 is YYNGEE. The CDR3 sequence: CASSVALRQGPSQNEQFF. The CDR3 DNA sequence: TGTGCCAGCAGCGTAGCGCTCCGACAGGGCCCTAGCCAAAATGAGCAGTTCTTC.

The chain combines TRBV7-2 with TRBJ2-7; possibly TRBD2 for D (5 bases). The CDR3 has 15 amino acids. V was trimmed by 1 base and J by 0 bases, leaving 10 bases between them. CDR1 SGHTA and CDR2 FQGNSA come from the germline V gene. In DNA, the CDR3 is TGTGCCAGCAGCTTAGACGGACTGAGCTCCTACGAGCAGTACTTC. This encodes CASSLDGLSSYEQYF. Drawing the rest from reference TRBV7-2 and TRBJ2-7, the complete variable domain is GAGVSQSPSNKVTEKGKDVELRCDPISGHTALYWYRQSLGQGLEFLIYFQGNSAPDKSGLPSDRFSAERTGGSVSTLTIQRTQQEDSAVYLCASSLDGLSSYEQYFGPGTRLTVT.

This rearrangement joins TRBV5-1 to TRBJ2-1, with 9 bases identical to TRBD2. The CDR3 extends over 16 amino acids. Trimming cost V 4 bases and J 7 bases; bases outside gene matches: 12. The germline CDR1 and CDR2 sequences are SGHRS and YFSETQ. The CDR3 DNA is TGCGCCAGCAGCGGGGCTTTGCGGGGGGGCGTGAATGAGCAGTTCTTC. Amino acids: CASSGALRGGVNEQFF.

The chain is built from TRBV5-1 and TRBJ1-2; 7 nucleotides agree with TRBD1. Per the germline V gene, CDR1 is SGHRS and CDR2 is YFSETQ. The CDR3 extends over 14 amino acids. V lost 4 bases to trimming and J lost 2 bases; unmatched junction nucleotides: 5. CDR3 nucleotide sequence: TGCGCCAGCAGCCCGGACAGGACGAACTATGGCTACACCTTC. This sequence encodes CASSPDRTNYGYTF.

As regards this clone: Compared with germline, one end of the junction differs, possibly owing to a read error. The chain is built from TRBV4-1 and TRBJ1-1; TRBD1 agrees at 7 bases. The CDR3 extends over 17 amino acids. Germline CDR1 reads MGHRA; CDR2 reads YSYEKL. This chain's CDR3 is CASSLTGRTGVKTEAFF. DNA of the CDR3: TGCGCCAGCAGCCTCACGGGGAGAACAGGGGTGAAAACTGAAGCTTTCTTT.

The V and J genes are TRBV30 and TRBJ1-2; D is uncertain. The CDR3 spans 13 residues. The V gene lost 0 bases and the J gene lost 8 bases, with 13 bases spanning the gap. Germline V gene data show CDR1 as GTSNPN and CDR2 as SVGIG (reference sequence). The CDR3 spells CAWSVVPGDGYTF. Written as DNA, the CDR3 is TGTGCCTGGAGTGTAGTTCCGGGAGACGGCTACACCTTC.

DNA for the CDR3: TGTGCCATCAGTGAGGGGACAGGGAACACCGGGGAGCTGTTTTTT. Translated: CAISEGTGNTGELFF. The rearrangement links TRBV10-3 to TRBJ2-2, with TRBD1 identical over 8 bases. This CDR3 region has 15 residues. With 2 bases clipped from V and 1 base from J, the junction kept 0 bases outside the gene matches. Germline assignment: CDR1 ENHRY and CDR2 SYGVKD.